This TCR beta chain emerged from a study of cytomegalovirus exposure and HLA in healthy donors. Amplification used 60 Vbeta primers and 13 Jbeta primers. Data came from immunoSEQ multiplex PCR; TCRdb stores just in-frame clones and leaves some out. The data hold 150,000 to 200,000 clones, with around 62% observed a single time. Findings and caveats of the study: Productive rates of about 87% or about 30% were seen for most TCR beta V segments in an earlier analysis. A later examination showed that TCR association rates differed by HLA locus, with DRB1 most and HLA-C fewest.

With respect to this clone: The antigen is undetermined.

Germline V lookup: CDR1 MNHEY, CDR2 SVGAGI. J lost 6 bases, V lost 11 bases, and 8 bases had no gene match. The CDR3 loop spans 13 amino acids. This chain joins TRBV6-5 and TRBJ2-1; 9 bases map to TRBD2. The sequence came from a man aged 35-49 years in good health and CMV-seronegative. Specimen: PBMCs. Here the CDR3 reads CAGSSGVGNEQFF. The CDR3 nucleotides read TGTGCCGGCTCTAGCGGGGTAGGCAATGAGCAGTTCTTC.